These 14 T cell receptor beta chains originate from one sample sequenced in a study of radiotherapy plus CTLA-4 blockade in lung cancer. The table came from immunoSEQ multiplex PCR; TCRdb's copy has only in-frame clones and leaves some out. This table has about 54,000 clones, roughly 80% appearing once. The sample here was peripheral blood, taken from a patient treated with radiotherapy plus ipilimumab. The origin of the receptors is a human donor with non-small cell lung cancer who had a partial response to radiotherapy plus ipilimumab.

As for this clone: Mismatch with germline at one junction end may stem from a read error. The chain employs TRBV4-2 and TRBJ2-3; 9 bases are a match to TRBD2. Per the germline V gene, CDR1 is LGHNA and CDR2 is YNFKEQ. The CDR3 is 18 amino acids. The CDR3 region has the DNA TGTGCCAACAGCCAAGAGGGGCCAGCGGGGGGTCGCACAGATACGCAGTATTTT. Protein: CANSQEGPAGGRTDTQYF.

To note about this clone: Different DNA sequences within this sample yield the same CDR3. The CDR3: CASSPTGEVGTQYF. Written as DNA, the CDR3 is TGTGCCAGCAGTCCCACCGGAGAAGTAGGGACTCAGTACTTC. The chain carries TRBV6-1 and TRBJ2-5, with D perhaps TRBD2 (6 bases). CDR1 and CDR2 (germline): MNHNS, SASEGT. Between the trimmed V and J ends, which lost 5 bases and 11 bases, there was a span of 21 bases. The CDR3 runs to 14 residues.

The rearrangement uses TRBV6-5 and TRBJ2-7; 9 nucleotides agree with TRBD1. Germline CDR1 reads MNHEY; CDR2 reads SVGAGI. The V segment lost 6 bases and the J segment 2 bases; nucleotides outside the gene matches: 8. There are 15 residues in the CDR3. CDR3 residues: CASSQTGTGTYEQYF. For the CDR3, the DNA is TGTGCCAGCAGCCAAACAGGGACAGGGACCTACGAGCAGTACTTC.

The chain combines TRBV19 with TRBJ1-2, with 11 bases fitting TRBD1. There are 16 residues in the CDR3. The germline CDR1 and CDR2 sequences are LNHDA and SQIVND (reference sequence). V lost 5 bases to trimming and J lost 7 bases; unmatched junction nucleotides: 12. CDR3 bases: TGTGCCAGTAGTGTGGACAGGGGGCGGACCTCGCTTGGCTACACCTTC. It yields the protein CASSVDRGRTSLGYTF.

The V call is TRBV5-1, the J call TRBJ1-1, with TRBD1 matching 8 bases. This CDR3 contains 15 residues. Germline values: CDR1 SGHRS, CDR2 YFSETQ. V gave up 2 bases and J gave up 5 bases; unmatched junction bases: 8. The CDR3 coding sequence is TGCGCCAGCAGCTTCAGTTCACAGGGGGGGACTGAAGCTTTCTTT. It is translated as CASSFSSQGGTEAFF.

This clone was detected a few times. J is TRBJ2-5 and V is TRBV7-9, with D possibly TRBD2 on 5 matching bases. The assigned J gene may be wrong: the sequence end matches TRBJ2-7 better. This CDR3 contains 13 residues. Per the germline V gene, CDR1 is SEHNR and CDR2 is FQNEAQ (reference sequence). In DNA form, the CDR3 reads TGTGCCAGCAGTCCCCGGGGTCCCTACGAGCAGTACTTC. Encoded protein: CASSPRGPYEQYF.

The gene calls are TRBV4-1 and TRBJ2-5; 8 bases map to TRBD1. Per the germline V gene, CDR1 is MGHRA and CDR2 is YSYEKL. This CDR3 spans 15 amino acids. V lost 1 base and J lost 4; bases outside the gene matches: 5. CDR3 residues: CASSQVPGGGETQYF. The CDR3 DNA sequence: TGCGCCAGCAGCCAAGTTCCAGGGGGCGGAGAGACCCAGTACTTC.

The J gene is TRBJ2-3, the V gene TRBV9; D may be TRBD1 (5 bases). The CDR3 covers 14 residues. Trimming took 5 bases from V and 3 from J, leaving 13 bases between them. In germline, CDR1 is SGDLS, CDR2 YYNGEE. CDR3 sequence: CASSIQVSTDTQYF. Here the CDR3 DNA reads TGTGCCAGCAGTATACAGGTATCGACAGATACGCAGTATTTT.

V and J are TRBV19 and TRBJ2-2, with 10 bases that match TRBD1. Germline CDR1 is LNHDA and CDR2 is SQIVND (reference sequence). The CDR3 is 16 amino acids. The V segment lost 5 bases and the J segment 5 bases; nucleotides outside the gene matches: 8. The DNA for the CDR3 is TGTGCCAGTAGTGTCCAGGGACAGGGGAGGACCGGGGAGCTGTTTTTT. It translates to CASSVQGQGRTGELFF. Drawing the rest from reference TRBV19 and TRBJ2-2, the complete variable domain is DGGITQSPKYLFRKEGQNVTLSCEQNLNHDAMYWYRQDPGQGLRLIYYSQIVNDFQKGDIAEGYSVSREKKESFPLTVTSAQKNPTAFYLCASSVQGQGRTGELFFGEGSRLTVL.

The chain joins TRBV5-1 to TRBJ2-3, with D hard to call. The V end was cut by 0 bases, the J end by 6 bases, with 11 bases between. CDR1 SGHRS and CDR2 YFSETQ come from the germline V gene. CDR3 length: 14 amino acids. CDR3 in amino acids: CASSLDLGIDTQYF. CDR3 nucleotide sequence: TGCGCCAGCAGCTTGGATCTAGGCATTGATACGCAGTATTTT.

This chain links TRBV5-1 with TRBJ2-7; the match to TRBD1 covers 11 bases. The CDR3 runs 13 residues. Per the germline V gene, CDR1 is SGHRS and CDR2 is YFSETQ. Losses at the gene ends were 7 bases for V and 5 bases for J; bases not matched to a gene: 5. CDR3 sequence: CASGGQGVNEQYF. Written as DNA, the CDR3 is TGCGCCAGCGGGGGACAGGGGGTCAACGAGCAGTACTTC.

The chain couples TRBV5-1 to TRBJ1-1, with 7 bases fitting TRBD1. The CDR3 totals 15 residues. Trimming took 2 bases from V and 8 from J; bases not matched to a gene: 12. The germline gives CDR1 SGHRS, CDR2 YFSETQ. The CDR3 bases are TGCGCCAGCAGCTTCCCTACAGGGGTCGGTTCCGAAGCTTTCTTT. This translates into CASSFPTGVGSEAFF.

This clone was counted a single time. J is TRBJ1-1 and V is TRBV19; 7 nucleotides align to TRBD1. There are 14 residues in the CDR3. Germline values: CDR1 LNHDA, CDR2 SQIVND (reference sequence). V lost 1 base and J lost 5; bases outside the gene matches: 4. The CDR3, as DNA: TGTGCCAGTAGTATAGGCAGGGGGAGGACTGAAGCTTTCTTT. This gives the protein CASSIGRGRTEAFF. Full variable domain (rest looked up from reference TRBV19 and TRBJ1-1): DGGITQSPKYLFRKEGQNVTLSCEQNLNHDAMYWYRQDPGQGLRLIYYSQIVNDFQKGDIAEGYSVSREKKESFPLTVTSAQKNPTAFYLCASSIGRGRTEAFFGQGTRLTVV.

The chain uses TRBV4-1 and TRBJ2-3; D remains ambiguous. Germline V gene lookup returns CDR1 MGHRA and CDR2 YSYEKL. The germline V and J ends were trimmed by 1 base and 4 bases, with 18 bases remaining between them. The CDR3 is 17 residues long. The CDR3 nucleotides read TGCGCCAGCAGCCAAGTAGACATGGGCTTTATGGCAGATACGCAGTATTTT. It is translated as CASSQVDMGFMADTQYF.